This entry lists 18 T cell receptor beta chains sequenced from one sample in a study of vaccination and CD4 T cells after COVID-19. Treatment specified: roughly 11-day PBMC culture with coronavirus spike peptide pools or control peptides (ViraFEST assay). Gathering of the CD4+ T cells, from the unexposed donor, took place before the COVID-19 pandemic (2011-2018). With the Oncomine TCR Beta short-read assay, DNA from cultured CD4+ T cells was sequenced. TCRdb re-called the PCR reads with MiXCR, one entry per CDR3 protein. The sample yields more than 6,000 distinct CDR3 sequences, around half seen once. These TCRs' antigens remain unknown. The sample taken for sequencing was CD4+ T cells from blood, cultured in vitro. The receptor set was obtained from a human donor in good health.

In its sample, this clonotype ranks as medium-sized. The chain links TRBV7-2 to TRBJ2-5, with D tentatively TRBD2 (7 bases). The CDR3 runs to 14 residues. Germline V gives CDR1 SGHTA, CDR2 FQGNSA. V lost 0 bases, J lost 7 bases, and 12 bases lay in between. The CDR3 loop is CASSLAGGLGTQYF. The DNA for the CDR3 is TGTGCCAGCAGCTTAGCCGGGGGGCTCGGGACCCAGTACTTC. Combining the CDR3 with reference TRBV7-2 and TRBJ2-5 gives the whole variable domain GAGVSQSPSNKVTEKGKDVELRCDPISGHTALYWYRQSLGQGLEFLIYFQGNSAPDKSGLPSDRFSAERTGGSVSTLTIQRTQQEDSAVYLCASSLAGGLGTQYFGPGTRLLVL.

The V gene is TRBV7-6, the J gene TRBJ2-1, with 8 nucleotides matching TRBD2. The CDR3 runs 16 residues. Germline V gene data show CDR1 as SGHVS and CDR2 as FNYEAQ. Trimming took 4 bases from V and 4 from J; bases not matched to a gene: 9. The CDR3 loop reads CASSSFSGTLYNEQFF. CDR3 nucleotides: TGTGCCAGCAGCTCTTTTAGCGGGACTTTATACAATGAGCAGTTCTTC.

With respect to this clonotype: Mismatch with germline at one junction end may stem from a read error. The V and J genes are TRBV7-9 and TRBJ2-3, with 12 positions matching TRBD2. Germline-derived CDR1 and CDR2 are SEHNR and FQNEAQ (reference sequence). The CDR3 totals 15 residues. CDR3 in amino acids: CASSLAGGQTDTQYF. The CDR3 DNA reads as TGTGCCAGCAGCCTAGCGGGGGGGCAGACAGATACGCAGTATTTT.

The chain uses TRBV12-3 or TRBV12-4 and TRBJ1-5, with 8 nucleotides matching TRBD1. V lost 6 bases and J lost 1; bases outside the gene matches: 5. CDR3 length equals 15 residues. This CDR3 is CASSPTGESNQPQHF. The CDR3, as DNA: TGTGCCAGCAGCCCGACAGGGGAAAGCAATCAGCCCCAGCATTTT.

This clonotype has a handful of counts. The V call is TRBV29-1, the J call TRBJ1-2; D is unclear. This CDR3 has 15 residues. The V and J ends lost 2 bases and 5 bases respectively, with 18 bases between them. The germline V gene has CDR1 SQVTM and CDR2 ANQGSEA. The CDR3 here is CSVERRREPPYGYTF. The CDR3 bases are TGCAGCGTTGAAAGAAGAAGGGAGCCCCCTTATGGCTACACCTTC.

The chain combines TRBV5-4 with TRBJ1-2; D is ambiguous. This CDR3 is 12 amino acids long. Germline-derived CDR1 and CDR2 are SGHNT and YYREEE (reference sequence). The V and J ends lost 5 bases and 5 bases respectively, with 10 bases between them. CDR3 in DNA: TGTGCCAGCAGGGGAGACACTTATGGCTACACCTTC. It yields the protein CASRGDTYGYTF.

V gene TRBV12-3 or TRBV12-4 combines with J gene TRBJ1-1; unclear D gene. With 5 bases removed from V and 10 bases from J, the gap between germline ends came to 17 bases. This CDR3 spans 13 amino acids. CDR3 nucleotides: TGTGCCAGCAGTCTGCGGGCCGTCCCGGGAGCTTTCTTT. Its translation is CASSLRAVPGAFF.

The rearrangement links TRBV19 to TRBJ1-5, with 9 nucleotides matching TRBD1. V trimming: 3 bases; J trimming: 0 bases; junction bases outside the gene matches: 6. Germline CDR1 LNHDA, CDR2 SQIVND (reference sequence). This CDR3 spans 17 amino acids. The CDR3 reads CASSIRTGVGSNQPQHF. CDR3 in DNA: TGTGCCAGTAGTATTAGGACAGGGGTCGGTAGCAATCAGCCCCAGCATTTT. Combining the CDR3 with reference TRBV19 and TRBJ1-5 gives the whole variable domain DGGITQSPKYLFRKEGQNVTLSCEQNLNHDAMYWYRQDPGQGLRLIYYSQIVNDFQKGDIAEGYSVSREKKESFPLTVTSAQKNPTAFYLCASSIRTGVGSNQPQHFGDGTRLSIL.

The genes are TRBV7-8 and TRBJ2-7, with TRBD2 matching over 10 bases. The CDR3 runs to 18 residues. The V gene end was trimmed by 6 bases and the J gene end by 2 bases; junction bases not matched to a gene: 16. Per the germline V gene, CDR1 is SGHVS and CDR2 is FQNEAQ. The CDR3 DNA sequence: TGTGCCAGCAGTACAACTAGCGGGGAGTTCTTAATCCCCTACGAGCAGTACTTC. Translating it yields CASSTTSGEFLIPYEQYF.

This clonotype was picked up a small number of times. The V gene is TRBV6-2 or TRBV6-3, the J gene TRBJ1-4; D unresolved. The CDR3 totals 13 residues. Per germline, CDR1 MNHEY and CDR2 SVGEGT. Trimming took off 5 bases at V and 8 bases at J, with 12 bases between the two ends. CDR3 sequence reads: CASSRSTYEKLFF. The CDR3 bases are TGTGCCAGCAGTCGCTCGACTTACGAAAAACTGTTTTTT.

This chain joins TRBV28 and TRBJ2-7, with D perhaps TRBD2 (6 bases). The CDR3 contains 18 residues. The germline V gene encodes CDR1 MDHEN and CDR2 SYDVKM. V lost 0 bases and J lost 1, with 19 bases in between. The CDR3 loop is CASSLWALGGKGSYEQYF. The CDR3 DNA is TGTGCCAGCAGTTTATGGGCCTTGGGGGGAAAGGGTTCCTACGAGCAGTACTTC.

The rearrangement joins TRBV12-3 or TRBV12-4 to TRBJ2-2; no definite D call. The CDR3 consists of 11 residues. The ends were cut back, 7 bases at V and 5 bases at J, with 5 bases in the middle. CDR3 nucleotides: TGTGCCAGCATTAAAACCGGGGAGCTGTTTTTT. Residues: CASIKTGELFF.

The genes are TRBV7-8 and TRBJ1-6, with D unresolved. The V end lost 3 bases, the J end lost 8 bases, and 14 bases lay between the germline ends. This CDR3 is 15 amino acids long. CDR1 and CDR2 (germline): SGHVS, FQNEAQ. CDR3 sequence (DNA): TGTGCCAGCAGCTTTCGGTGGGAACGGGATTCACCCCTCCACTTT. It is translated as CASSFRWERDSPLHF.

The chain combines TRBV12-3 or TRBV12-4 with TRBJ1-1; TRBD1 matches at 7 bases. V lost 5 bases, J lost 3 bases, and 3 bases stayed unmatched. There are 13 residues in the CDR3. This CDR3 reads CASSTDRDTEAFF. The CDR3 region has the DNA TGTGCCAGCAGTACCGACAGGGACACTGAAGCTTTCTTT.

This chain links TRBV6-1 with TRBJ1-5; maybe TRBD1 (5 bases). This CDR3 is 14 amino acids long. The V gene lost 3 bases and the J gene lost 6 bases, with 12 bases spanning the gap. Germline V gene sequence: CDR1 MNHNS, CDR2 SASEGT. The DNA of the CDR3 is TGTGCCAGCAGTGACGCCAGGGCCGGTCAGCCCCAGCATTTT. Translating gives CASSDARAGQPQHF.

This clonotype was seen a single time. The chain uses TRBV7-2 and TRBJ2-3; 9 bases are shared with TRBD2. This CDR3 spans 16 amino acids. The germline V gene has CDR1 SGHTA and CDR2 FQGNSA. V trimming: 4 bases; J trimming: 1 base; junction bases outside the gene matches: 6. The DNA for the CDR3 is TGTGCCAGCAGCTCACAAGCGGGGGGACGCACAGATACGCAGTATTTT. This codes for CASSSQAGGRTDTQYF.

This clonotype appeared once. This chain uses TRBV19 with TRBJ2-1, with D maybe TRBD2 (6 bases). The CDR3 is 17 residues long. Germline-derived CDR1 and CDR2 are LNHDA and SQIVND (reference sequence). V dropped 2 bases and J dropped 1 base, with 15 bases sitting between them. Here the CDR3 DNA reads TGTGCCAGTAGTATACACTCGGGACTGGGGTCCTACAATGAGCAGTTCTTC. Protein sequence: CASSIHSGLGSYNEQFF.

This clonotype showed up just a few times. V and J are TRBV7-2 and TRBJ2-7; D is unresolved. Germline loops: CDR1 SGHTA, CDR2 FQGNSA. CDR3 length: 13 residues. The V end lost 4 bases, the J end lost 0 bases, and 7 bases lay between the germline ends. The CDR3 is CASSSTPSYEQYF. Written as DNA, the CDR3 is TGTGCCAGCAGCTCGACGCCCTCCTACGAGCAGTACTTC.